This T cell receptor beta chain was found in a study of blood T cell repertoires in COVID-19. Study at large: From the United States, Italy and Spain came samples of acute and convalescent COVID-19. Nucleic acid was either cDNA or gDNA, and it came from T cells, B-cell-depleted T cells, or PBMCs.

CDR1 and CDR2 (germline): SGHAT, FQNNGV. This CDR3 contains 16 residues. J gave up 0 bases and V 0 bases, and 2 bases lay outside the gene matches. Per the original methods: Amplification of reference gene primers provided the estimated nucleated cell counts. Profiled with immunoSEQ multiplex PCR; TCRdb holds only in-frame clones, not every one. For V, J and clone size, that table is used; D and trimming come from the DNA. The table lists about 250,000 clones, about four fifths of them singletons. The source material was peripheral blood. The TCR comes from a man older than 75 with acute or convalescent COVID-19. The rearrangement joins TRBV11-2 to TRBJ1-3; 7 bases are shared with TRBD1. The CDR3 coding sequence is TGTGCCAGCAGCTTAGATGGACAGGTCTCTGGAAACACCATATATTTT. This sequence encodes CASSLDGQVSGNTIYF.